Included here is one T cell receptor beta chain sequence, with context. Its antigen is currently unknown. CDR1 is LNHNV, CDR2 YYDKDF, per germline (reference sequence). CDR3 length equals 14 residues. V gave up 1 base and J gave up 6 bases, with 10 bases separating them. The data were obtained in a study of T cell repertoires in cytomegalovirus infection. Background on the study: Matching HLA type, along with CMV infection, was indicated by public TCR beta signatures.

General study findings and limits: Within the response measured ex vivo, HLA-C-restricted CMV-specific TCR beta clonotypes were dominant.

MiXCR, applied by TCRdb to the reads, yields one record per CDR3 protein. The profile shows 350,000 to 550,000 distinct CDR3 sequences, 31% of them singletons. Sequencing used PBMCs. This TCR was sampled from a human donor in good health (CMV status not recorded). Some clones in this sample may be carry-over from other donors' samples. The chain joins TRBV15 to TRBJ1-5, with D perhaps matching TRBD1 (6 bases). The CDR3 DNA follows: TGTGCCACCAGCAGAGCCAGGGGAGCTCAGCCCCAGCATTTT. It codes for CATSRARGAQPQHF.